This is a list of T cell receptor beta chains from one sample in a study of T cells expressing NK-cell markers. TCRdb re-called the 5' RACE reads, yielding one record per CDR3 amino acid sequence without DNA. The listing contains approximately 150,000 distinct CDR3 sequences. The sample taken for sequencing was blood T cells: a sorted CD56 or NKG2C T cell subset, CD4+ or CD8+ T cells, or bulk PBMC T cells (not recorded which). The receptors derive from a man between 18 and 29 years old in good health. Both conserved end residues are part of each CDR3.

CDR3 length	V gene	J gene	CDR3 protein
13	TRBV15	TRBJ2-7	CATSRAGTYEQYF
12	TRBV11-2	TRBJ1-2	CASSLGSLGYTF
15	TRBV5-1	TRBJ2-2	CASSGLDVFTGELFF
14	TRBV14	TRBJ2-7	CASSPTSMGNEQYF
13	TRBV6-2/TRBV6-3	TRBJ1-2	CASSFQGNYGYTF
14	TRBV19	TRBJ1-1	CASSRAGLNTEAFF
16	TRBV3-1	TRBJ1-1	CASSRGSVSMYTEAFF
15	TRBV28	TRBJ2-5	CASSSRDRQGETQYF
18	TRBV7-6	TRBJ2-5	CASSLATRTSGSLETQYF
15	TRBV6-1	TRBJ2-3	CASTWTSSVTDTQYF
14	TRBV2	TRBJ1-1	CASSVTGGSTEAFF
18	TRBV11-1	TRBJ1-1	CASSPLRAKQGGSTEAFF
15	TRBV5-6	TRBJ2-7	CASSLVVTGTYEQYF
16	TRBV27	TRBJ1-1	CASSPGQLPGNTEAFF
14	TRBV6-1	TRBJ1-6	CASSGNGAGSPLHF
14	TRBV28	TRBJ2-3	CASSFQDGTDTQYF
15	TRBV2	TRBJ2-2	CASKPDSSRSGELFF
15	TRBV5-1	TRBJ2-1	CASSLAQIGNNEQFF
12	TRBV19	TRBJ2-7	CASSTPGAEQYF
14	TRBV27	TRBJ2-7	CASSLQGGIYEQYF
14	TRBV27	TRBJ2-2	CASSFYGVSGELFF
16	TRBV6-1	TRBJ2-3	CASSKRTGGLSDTQYF
15	TRBV7-6	TRBJ2-2	CASSLATSGTGELFF
14	TRBV5-1	TRBJ2-1	CASSLDGGRNEQFF
16	TRBV5-1	TRBJ2-5	CASSSWTSGVQETQYF
19	TRBV15	TRBJ2-6	CATSSPGLAGSSGANVLTF
15	TRBV28	TRBJ2-5	CASSPLTTGEETQYF
15	TRBV5-1	TRBJ2-7	CASSLGDGLDYEQYF
17	TRBV24-1	TRBJ2-2	CATSDLQGRGNTGELFF
13	TRBV20-1	TRBJ1-1	CSARPGGSTEAFF
14	TRBV6-5	TRBJ2-2	CASSPHSNTGELFF
12	TRBV18	TRBJ2-2	CASSSDTGELFF
14	TRBV5-1	TRBJ2-1	CATTTLPGYNEQFF
13	TRBV4-1	TRBJ1-2	CASSLTADYGYTF
14	TRBV20-1	TRBJ1-5	CSARDGQAGQPQHF
15	TRBV20-1	TRBJ2-1	CSARGFRVPSNEQFF
14	TRBV6-1	TRBJ1-1	CASSELRQRTEAFF
17	TRBV12-3/TRBV12-4	TRBJ1-2	CASSFAGTGGADYGYTF
13	TRBV29-1	TRBJ2-7	CSGGGLAGGEQYF
14	TRBV19	TRBJ2-1	CASSLGPGGNEQFF
15	TRBV11-2	TRBJ1-4	CASSFPGRINEKLFF
15	TRBV11-3	TRBJ2-7	CASSPPGGKSYEQYF
14	TRBV30	TRBJ2-3	CAWNEGASTDTQYF
15	TRBV4-3	TRBJ2-7	CASSQDRALTYEQYF
16	TRBV14	TRBJ2-3	CASSQDTSLFTDTQYF
17	TRBV28	TRBJ2-2	CASSPEAGGPHTGELFF
16	TRBV7-8	TRBJ2-2	CASSFGGVPNTGELFF
17	TRBV7-9	TRBJ2-1	CASSLATGGYSYNEQFF
12	TRBV6-2/TRBV6-3	TRBJ2-7	CAALAGAGEQYF
14	TRBV5-1	TRBJ2-1	CASRPGSSYNEQFF
16	TRBV7-8	TRBJ2-2	CASSLQRALNPGELFF